What follows are 30 T cell receptor beta chains derived from one specimen sequenced in a study of blood T cell repertoires in COVID-19. Clones were sequenced by immunoSEQ multiplex PCR, and TCRdb holds only the in-frame ones, with some missing. The table includes 120,000 to 150,000 clones, around 80% detected once. Sequences were obtained from peripheral blood. Receptor source: a man in his 60s with acute or convalescent COVID-19.

This sequence joins TRBV5-1 and TRBJ1-6, with D unresolved. The CDR3 contains 17 residues. The germline V and J ends were trimmed by 4 bases and 0 bases, with 14 bases remaining between them. Germline V CDR1 and CDR2: SGHRS, YFSETQ. This CDR3 is CASSAGLMSSYNSPLHF. CDR3 in DNA: TGCGCCAGCAGCGCTGGACTGATGAGCTCCTATAATTCACCCCTCCACTTT.

J is TRBJ1-1 and V is TRBV5-4; D not resolved. Per germline, CDR1 SGHNT and CDR2 YYREEE (reference sequence). V lost 4 bases to trimming and J lost 3 bases, with 16 bases between them. There are 15 residues in the CDR3. CDR3 protein: CASSHPSGSHTEAFF. The CDR3 DNA reads TGTGCCAGCAGCCACCCCAGCGGCAGCCACACTGAAGCTTTCTTT.

In its sample, this clone was seen a few times. This chain connects TRBV7-9 to TRBJ1-1, with a possible D match to TRBD1 (5 bases). The CDR3 sequence is 14 residues long. The ends were cut back, 5 bases at V and 1 base at J, with 11 bases in the middle. Per the germline V gene, CDR1 is SEHNR and CDR2 is FQNEAQ (reference sequence). The CDR3 protein is CASSRTGGNTEAFF. As DNA, the CDR3 is TGTGCCAGCAGCCGAACGGGGGGGAACACTGAAGCTTTCTTT.

The chain recombines TRBV19 with TRBJ2-3; 10 bases are a match to TRBD2. J gave up 9 bases and V 3 bases, and 3 bases lay outside the gene matches. Germline V lookup: CDR1 LNHDA, CDR2 SQIVND (reference sequence). The CDR3 loop spans 13 amino acids. DNA of the CDR3: TGTGCCAGTAGTATGATGGGACTAGCGACGCAGTATTTT. It specifies CASSMMGLATQYF.

The J gene is TRBJ1-2, the V gene TRBV6-5, with 9 positions matching TRBD1. Germline V lookup: CDR1 MNHEY, CDR2 SVGAGI. The junction had 2 bases not matched to a gene; V was cut back by 0 bases and J by 3 bases. CDR3 length: 15 residues. The CDR3 bases are TGTGCCAGCAGTTACTCACAGGGGGCTTACTATGGCTACACCTTC. It codes for CASSYSQGAYYGYTF.

The rearrangement joins TRBV20-1 to TRBJ1-5; perhaps TRBD1 as D (6 bases). There are 14 residues in the CDR3. The V and J ends lost 3 bases and 2 bases respectively, with 11 bases between them. From germline, CDR1 is DFQATT and CDR2 SNEGSKA (reference sequence). The CDR3 is CSASQGTGNQPQHF. The CDR3 DNA reads TGCAGTGCTAGTCAGGGGACCGGCAATCAGCCCCAGCATTTT.

This clone was found a few times. The V gene is TRBV7-9, the J gene TRBJ1-1, with D uncertain. V shed 7 bases and J shed 5 bases, with 11 bases lying between them. This CDR3 has 12 residues. CDR1 SEHNR and CDR2 FQNEAQ come from the germline V gene (reference sequence). In DNA form, the CDR3 reads TGTGCCAGCAAGGGAGTCGCAACTGAAGCTTTCTTT. Its translation is CASKGVATEAFF.

V gene TRBV5-1 combines with J gene TRBJ1-1, with no clear D. The length of the CDR3 is 16 residues. Trimming removed 4 bases at V and 0 bases at J, with 16 bases between. Germline V gives CDR1 SGHRS, CDR2 YFSETQ. CDR3 in DNA: TGCGCCAGCAGCCCGGGGTTACTACCCATGAACACTGAAGCTTTCTTT. Amino acids: CASSPGLLPMNTEAFF.

The chain couples TRBV12-3 or TRBV12-4 to TRBJ1-2; 8 bases align to TRBD1. V shed 9 bases, J shed 7 bases, and the junction held 10 bases outside the gene matches. The CDR3 covers 13 residues. The CDR3 loop reads CASQSPGGLGYTF. As DNA, the CDR3 is TGTGCCAGTCAGTCCCCAGGGGGCCTTGGCTACACCTTC.

This clone has more than one count but fewer than ten. The chain links TRBV6-5 to TRBJ1-2; D uncertain. This CDR3 has 14 amino acids. The germline V gene encodes CDR1 MNHEY and CDR2 SVGAGI. The CDR3 reads CAASWAGANYGYTF. DNA of the CDR3: TGTGCGGCCAGTTGGGCTGGCGCTAACTATGGCTACACCTTC.

J is TRBJ1-2 and V is TRBV6-5, with D perhaps matching TRBD1 (5 bases). This CDR3 is built from 13 residues. The ends were cut back, 8 bases at V and 5 bases at J, with 15 bases in the middle. The germline CDR1 and CDR2 sequences are MNHEY and SVGAGI. This CDR3 is CASGPLDKYGYTF. The CDR3 region has the DNA TGTGCCAGCGGCCCCTTGGACAAGTATGGCTACACCTTC.

The DNA for the CDR3 is TGCGCCAGCAGCTTGGCCCAAACAGATACGCAGTATTTT. It is translated as CASSLAQTDTQYF. The chain couples TRBV5-1 to TRBJ2-3; D is unresolved. This CDR3 is built from 13 residues. With 0 bases removed from V and 3 bases from J, the gap between germline ends came to 5 bases. Germline CDR1 is SGHRS and CDR2 is YFSETQ.

J is TRBJ2-7 and V is TRBV19, with D perhaps matching TRBD2 (5 bases). The CDR3 extends over 16 amino acids. V shed 2 bases and J shed 4 bases, with 18 bases lying between them. In germline, CDR1 is LNHDA, CDR2 SQIVND (reference sequence). CDR3 sequence: CASSILGAASRYEQYF. The CDR3 DNA sequence: TGTGCCAGTAGTATACTCGGAGCGGCCTCCCGTTACGAGCAGTACTTC. Based on the CDR3 plus reference TRBV19 and TRBJ2-7, the full variable domain is DGGITQSPKYLFRKEGQNVTLSCEQNLNHDAMYWYRQDPGQGLRLIYYSQIVNDFQKGDIAEGYSVSREKKESFPLTVTSAQKNPTAFYLCASSILGAASRYEQYFGPGTRLTVT.

The J gene is TRBJ2-1, the V gene TRBV7-2; 7 bases match TRBD2. Trimming at V came to 0 bases and at J to 5 bases, leaving 1 base not matched to a gene. The CDR3 is 14 amino acids. CDR1 is SGHTA, CDR2 FQGNSA, per germline. CDR3: CASSLAGGNNEQFF. In nucleotides, the CDR3 is TGTGCCAGCAGCTTAGCGGGAGGGAACAATGAGCAGTTCTTC.

V is TRBV24-1 and J is TRBJ2-3; TRBD2 agrees at 10 bases. Germline CDR1 is KGHDR and CDR2 is SFDVKD. There are 16 residues in the CDR3. The trim removed 5 bases at V and 4 bases at J, leaving 8 bases unmatched. The CDR3 is CATSGTGLAEPDTQYF. CDR3 DNA sequence: TGTGCCACCAGTGGGACAGGACTAGCGGAACCAGATACGCAGTATTTT.

The genes are TRBV3-1 (or the pseudogene TRBV3-2) and TRBJ2-2, with D uncertain. CDR3 length: 13 amino acids. Germline-derived CDR1 and CDR2 are LGHDT and YNNKEL (reference sequence). The V end was cut by 9 bases, the J end by 5 bases, with 13 bases between. The CDR3 DNA reads as TGTGCCAGTACCCTTAAGAGGACCGGGGAGCTGTTTTTT. This gives the protein CASTLKRTGELFF.

The V and J genes are TRBV5-8 and TRBJ2-1, with D possibly TRBD2 on 5 matching bases. Trimming left V 6 bases short and J 7 bases short, with 17 bases between. The CDR3 extends over 14 amino acids. From germline, CDR1 is SGHTS and CDR2 YDEGEE. This chain's CDR3 is CASTGIGSGNEQFF. CDR3 DNA: TGTGCCAGCACCGGGATTGGCTCGGGGAATGAGCAGTTCTTC.

J is TRBJ1-1 and V is TRBV20-1, with 7 nucleotides matching TRBD1. The CDR3 contains 10 residues. Germline CDR1 is DFQATT and CDR2 is SNEGSKA (reference sequence). The CDR3 DNA follows: TGCAGATTACAGGGGACTGAAGCTTTCTTT. This codes for CRLQGTEAFF.

This rearrangement joins TRBV19 to TRBJ1-3; tentatively, D is TRBD1 (6 bases). Germline CDR1 LNHDA, CDR2 SQIVND (reference sequence). V lost 7 bases and J lost 2, with 21 bases in between. The CDR3 is 17 residues long. The CDR3 reads CASTALRDIKAGNTIYF. The CDR3 coding sequence is TGTGCCAGTACCGCCCTCCGGGACATAAAAGCTGGAAACACCATATATTTT.

This clone was observed many times. The V and J genes are TRBV19 and TRBJ1-5, with 7 positions matching TRBD1. Germline CDR1 reads LNHDA; CDR2 reads SQIVND (reference sequence). CDR3 size: 13 residues. With V trimmed by 5 bases and J by 11 bases, 9 bases remained unmatched. Written as DNA, the CDR3 is TGTGCCAGTAGTCAACAGGGGTTAAGGGCCCAGCATTTT. The encoded protein is CASSQQGLRAQHF.

The rearrangement links TRBV27 to TRBJ1-4; D is unclear. The CDR3 is 13 amino acids. V was clipped by 6 bases and J by 7 bases, with 12 bases between them. The germline V gene encodes CDR1 MNHEY and CDR2 SMNVEV (reference sequence). CDR3 DNA: TGTGCCAGCAGCGGTTATACGGGTGAAAAACTGTTTTTT. It encodes CASSGYTGEKLFF. Looking up the rest from reference TRBV27 and TRBJ1-4 gives the full variable domain: EAQVTQNPRYLITVTGKKLTVTCSQNMNHEYMSWYRQDPGLGLRQIYYSMNVEVTDKGDVPEGYKVSRKEKRNFPLILESPSPNQTSLYFCASSGYTGEKLFFGSGTQLSVL.

The V and J genes are TRBV2 and TRBJ1-2, with TRBD1 as a possible D gene (5 bases). This CDR3 has 12 residues. The germline V gene encodes CDR1 SNHLY and CDR2 FYNNEI. V lost 5 bases, J lost 8 bases, and 12 bases lay in between. CDR3 nucleotide sequence: TGTGCCAGCAGTTCTTCTGACAGAGGCTACACCTTC. It translates to CASSSSDRGYTF.

V and J are TRBV18 and TRBJ2-2, with 10 bases matching TRBD1. From germline, CDR1 is KGHSH and CDR2 LQKENI. Trimming took 6 bases from V and 0 from J; bases not matched to a gene: 10. The CDR3 sequence is 18 residues long. The CDR3 loop reads CASSIKSGTGANTGELFF. CDR3 nucleotides: TGTGCCAGCTCGATTAAGTCCGGGACAGGGGCGAACACCGGGGAGCTGTTTTTT.

The table lists this clone with many counts. The CDR3 spells CASSSSGTSYEQYF. The CDR3, as DNA: TGTGCCAGCAGTTCTAGCGGTACCTCCTACGAGCAGTACTTC. The chain combines TRBV6-5 with TRBJ2-7; TRBD2 matches at 7 bases. Germline V gives CDR1 MNHEY, CDR2 SVGAGI. This CDR3 comprises 14 residues. V lost 4 bases and J lost 0; bases outside the gene matches: 3.

This clone was found a few times. Within the sample, other DNA sequences also encode this same CDR3. The genes are TRBV28 and TRBJ2-6; 7 positions agree with TRBD1. This CDR3 comprises 15 residues. From germline, CDR1 is MDHEN and CDR2 SYDVKM. J gave up 2 bases and V 2 bases, and 0 bases lay outside the gene matches. The CDR3 is CASSLQGAGANVLTF. The CDR3, as DNA: TGTGCCAGCAGTTTACAGGGGGCTGGGGCCAACGTCCTGACTTTC.

V gene TRBV15 combines with J gene TRBJ1-2, with D perhaps TRBD1 (5 bases). Germline-derived CDR1 and CDR2 are LNHNV and YYDKDF (reference sequence). V lost 8 bases and J 2 bases, leaving 18 bases between the germline ends. The CDR3 runs 15 residues. In nucleotides, the CDR3 is TGTGCCACCGAGGAGGGGAGGGGCGCCAACTATGGCTACACCTTC. Its translation is CATEEGRGANYGYTF.

J is TRBJ1-6 and V is TRBV7-3, with D unresolved. The CDR3 consists of 13 residues. Trimming removed 4 bases at V and 8 bases at J, with 9 bases between. Germline loops: CDR1 SGHTA, CDR2 FQGTGA. The CDR3 DNA sequence: TGTGCCAGCAGCTCCGATCGCGATTCACCCCTCCACTTT. Translated, it gives CASSSDRDSPLHF. The whole variable domain, filled in from reference TRBV7-3 and TRBJ1-6, reads GAGVSQTPSNKVTEKGKYVELRCDPISGHTALYWYRQSLGQGPEFLIYFQGTGAADDSGLPNDRFFAVRPEGSVSTLKIQRTERGDSAVYLCASSSDRDSPLHFGNGTRLTVT.

This clone is medium-sized. This chain uses TRBV7-8 with TRBJ1-3; D call uncertain. The CDR3 is made up of 11 amino acids. V was clipped by 1 base and J by 10 bases, with 5 bases between them. CDR1 is SGHVS, CDR2 FQNEAQ, per germline. The CDR3: CASSLETTIYF. The CDR3 nucleotides are TGTGCCAGCAGCTTAGAAACAACCATATATTTT.

The chain carries TRBV18 and TRBJ1-1; 7 nucleotides line up with TRBD1. V was pared by 6 bases and J by 3 bases, with 10 bases of the junction left unmatched. Germline assignment: CDR1 KGHSH and CDR2 LQKENI. The length of the CDR3 is 15 residues. DNA for the CDR3: TGTGCCAGCTCGTCCGTTGGGACAGCTTACACTGAAGCTTTCTTT. Protein product: CASSSVGTAYTEAFF.

This clone was detected only a few times. This rearrangement joins TRBV6-6 to TRBJ1-5, with D hard to call. The germline gives CDR1 MNHNY, CDR2 SVGAGI (reference sequence). This CDR3 region has 15 residues. Trimming took 0 bases from V and 1 from J, leaving 7 bases between them. CDR3 sequence (DNA): TGTGCCAGCAGTTACTCGGAGCAGAGCAATCAGCCCCAGCATTTT. Protein sequence: CASSYSEQSNQPQHF.